This T cell receptor beta chain comes out of a study of blood T cell repertoires in COVID-19. Study information: Samples taken during acute and convalescent COVID-19 were collected in the United States, Italy and Spain. PBMCs, B-cell-depleted T cells, or T cells provided the cDNA or gDNA that made up the material.

Authors' processing steps: Estimated nucleated cell counts came from reference gene primer amplification. The table came from immunoSEQ multiplex PCR; TCRdb's copy has only in-frame clones and leaves some out. The DNA was the basis for D and trimming; V, J and clone size are from that table. The sample consists of about 65,000 clones, around four fifths of them appearing once. Germline V gene sequence: CDR1 SGHAT, CDR2 FQNNGV. There are 14 residues in the CDR3. Trimming at V came to 1 base and at J to 5 bases, leaving 4 bases not matched to a gene. This clonotype originated in a man older than 75 with acute or convalescent COVID-19. Material: peripheral blood. The chain joins TRBV11-2 to TRBJ2-5; TRBD2 agrees at 7 bases. The CDR3 here is CASSLGTSAETQYF. CDR3 DNA: TGTGCCAGCAGCTTAGGGACTAGTGCCGAGACCCAGTACTTC.